This note documents a single TCR beta chain sequence. TCRdb called the 5' RACE reads again in MiXCR, with one record for every CDR3 protein. This table holds about 80,000 distinct CDR3 sequences, about 8.4% found once. It was unfractionated whole blood from which total RNA was extracted. This sample is drawn from a study of human T cells and chemical hapten exposure. This CDR3 contains 14 residues. V dropped 8 bases and J dropped 4; count of bases not matched to a gene: 5. Germline CDR1 is MNHEY and CDR2 is SVGAGI. V gene TRBV6-5 combines with J gene TRBJ2-1, with 10 bases that match TRBD2. The source of this sequence is a male donor in good health. The CDR3 nucleotides are TGTGCCAGCGGATCTAGCGGGAGTTACAATGAGCAGTTCTTC. Encoded protein: CASGSSGSYNEQFF.